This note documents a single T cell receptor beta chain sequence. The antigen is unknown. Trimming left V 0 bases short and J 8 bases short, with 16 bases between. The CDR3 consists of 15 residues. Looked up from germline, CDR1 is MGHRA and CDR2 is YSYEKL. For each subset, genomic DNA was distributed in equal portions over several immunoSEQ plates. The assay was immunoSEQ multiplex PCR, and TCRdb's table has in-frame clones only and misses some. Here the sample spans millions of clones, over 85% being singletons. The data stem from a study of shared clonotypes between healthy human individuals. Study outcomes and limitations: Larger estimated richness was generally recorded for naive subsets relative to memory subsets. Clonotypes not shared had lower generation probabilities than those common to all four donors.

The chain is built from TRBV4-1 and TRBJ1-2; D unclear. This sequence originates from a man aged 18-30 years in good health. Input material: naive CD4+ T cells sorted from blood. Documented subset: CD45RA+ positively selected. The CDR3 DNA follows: TGCGCCAGCAGCCAAGATGGACGTCCCTGGAGCGGCTACACCTTC. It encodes CASSQDGRPWSGYTF.